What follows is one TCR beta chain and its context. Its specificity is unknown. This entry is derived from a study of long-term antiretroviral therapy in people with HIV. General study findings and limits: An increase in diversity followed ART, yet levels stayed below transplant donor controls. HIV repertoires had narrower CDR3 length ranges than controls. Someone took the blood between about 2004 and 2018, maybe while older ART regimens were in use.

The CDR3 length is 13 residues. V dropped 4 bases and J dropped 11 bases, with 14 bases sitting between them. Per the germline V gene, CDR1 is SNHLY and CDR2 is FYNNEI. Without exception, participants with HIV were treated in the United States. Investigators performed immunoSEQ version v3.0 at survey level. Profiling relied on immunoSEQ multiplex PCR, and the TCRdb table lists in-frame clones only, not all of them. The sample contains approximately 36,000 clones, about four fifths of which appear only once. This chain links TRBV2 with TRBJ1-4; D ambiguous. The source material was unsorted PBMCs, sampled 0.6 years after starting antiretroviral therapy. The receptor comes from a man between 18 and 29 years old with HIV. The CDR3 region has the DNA TGTGCCAGCAGTGCGGAGCCATCCGCTAAACTGTTTTTT. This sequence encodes CASSAEPSAKLFF.